Reported below is one T cell receptor (beta chain). Its cognate antigen is unknown. The data stem from a study of cytomegalovirus exposure and HLA in healthy donors. Findings and caveats of the study: A later analysis reportedly found fewer N-insertions in an Asian-associated ancestry cluster than the approximately 660-donor mean. Indistinguishable V segments such as TRBV6-2 and TRBV6-3 were excluded. Accurate prediction of HLA-A and HLA-B alleles (for most subjects) was reportedly achieved from TCR beta sequences.

Germline V CDR1 and CDR2: SGHNT, YENEEA. This CDR3 region has 15 residues. V dropped 5 bases and J dropped 1; count of bases not matched to a gene: 7. The PCR made use of 60 Vbeta and 13 Jbeta primers. Using immunoSEQ multiplex PCR, the repertoire was profiled, and TCRdb retains in-frame clones only, with some absent. The sample yields 150,000 to 200,000 clones, roughly 73% seen once. Sequenced: PBMCs. The V call is TRBV11-3, the J call TRBJ2-7, with TRBD1 matching 8 bases. The TCR comes from a man aged 18 to 29 in good health and CMV-seropositive. The CDR3: CASSIGGQGSYEQYF. The CDR3 nucleotides read TGTGCCAGCAGCATCGGTGGACAGGGATCCTACGAGCAGTACTTC.